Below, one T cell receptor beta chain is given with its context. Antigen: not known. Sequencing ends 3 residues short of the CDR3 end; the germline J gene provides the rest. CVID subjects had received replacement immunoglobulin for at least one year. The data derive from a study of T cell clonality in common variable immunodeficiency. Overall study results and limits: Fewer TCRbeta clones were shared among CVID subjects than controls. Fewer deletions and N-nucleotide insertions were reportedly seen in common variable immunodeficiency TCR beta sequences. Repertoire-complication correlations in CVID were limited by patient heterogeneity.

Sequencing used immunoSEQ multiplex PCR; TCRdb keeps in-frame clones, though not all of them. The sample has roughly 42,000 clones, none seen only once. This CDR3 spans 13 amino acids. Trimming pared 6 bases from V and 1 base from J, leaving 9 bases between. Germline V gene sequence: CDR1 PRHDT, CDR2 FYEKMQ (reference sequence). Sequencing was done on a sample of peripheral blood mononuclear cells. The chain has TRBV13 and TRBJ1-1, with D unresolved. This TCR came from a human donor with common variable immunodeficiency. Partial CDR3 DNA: TGTGCCAGCAGTTACCGGGGGAACACTGAA. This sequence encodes CASSYRGNTE. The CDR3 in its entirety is CASSYRGNTEAFF.